This T cell receptor (beta chain) emerged from a study of T cells in tuberculosis. Study details: Sequenced TCRs come from CD1B-GMM tetramer-binding T cells. Study-wide results and limits: Active tuberculosis cases were adults; controls were adolescents.

About this clone itself: What it recognizes is unknown.

With 8 bases clipped from V and 6 bases from J, the junction kept 5 bases outside the gene matches. This CDR3 comprises 13 residues. Germline V CDR1 and CDR2: ENHRY, SYGVKD. Time point described: new active TB diagnosis, blood taken before or within 7 days of starting treatment. On average about 100,000 T cells per donor were immunosequenced. Sequencing used immunoSEQ multiplex PCR; TCRdb keeps in-frame clones, though not all of them. This table holds approximately 49,000 clones, about 95% found once. The material sequenced was PBMCs, taken at tuberculosis diagnosis. The clonotype comes from an adult with tuberculosis. This chain connects TRBV10-3 to TRBJ2-2; TRBD1 matches at 8 bases. The CDR3 sequence is CAIRPDRAGELFF. The CDR3, as DNA: TGTGCCATCCGGCCGGACAGGGCCGGGGAGCTGTTTTTT.